This T cell receptor (beta chain) was profiled in a study of blood T cell repertoires in COVID-19. Self-reported history from a screening survey and questionnaire set each donor's cohort. Produced via immunoSEQ multiplex PCR; TCRdb's table is partial and in-frame only. The table records some 190,000 clones, around 80% of them present only once. From germline, CDR1 is LNHDA and CDR2 SQIVND (reference sequence). The CDR3 totals 13 residues. V was cut by 5 bases and J by 9 bases, with 14 bases left in between. Sequences were obtained from PBMCs or T cells enriched from blood (not recorded which). The receptor's source is a man aged 55 to 69 who had been exposed to COVID-19. The V and J genes are TRBV19 and TRBJ2-1; D perhaps matches TRBD1 (6 bases). The CDR3 coding sequence is TGTGCCAGTAGTGTGCGTCCCAGGGGTGAGCAGTTCTTC. The encoded protein is CASSVRPRGEQFF. Together with reference TRBV19 and TRBJ2-1, the CDR3 gives the full variable domain: DGGITQSPKYLFRKEGQNVTLSCEQNLNHDAMYWYRQDPGQGLRLIYYSQIVNDFQKGDIAEGYSVSREKKESFPLTVTSAQKNPTAFYLCASSVRPRGEQFFGPGTRLTVL.